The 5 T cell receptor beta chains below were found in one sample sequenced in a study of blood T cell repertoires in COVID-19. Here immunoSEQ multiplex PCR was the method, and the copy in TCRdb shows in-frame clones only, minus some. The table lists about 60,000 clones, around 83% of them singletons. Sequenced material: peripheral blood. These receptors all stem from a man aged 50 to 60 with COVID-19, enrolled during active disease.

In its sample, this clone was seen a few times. In nucleotides, the CDR3 is TGTGCCAGCAGCTTAGGAGGTACCACAGATACGCAGTATTTT. Protein product: CASSLGGTTDTQYF. The chain is built from TRBV5-4 and TRBJ2-3; D may be TRBD2 (5 bases). V was shortened by 2 bases and J by 2 bases, with 9 bases between the two germline ends. The V gene's germline CDR1 is SGHNT and CDR2 YYREEE (reference sequence). CDR3 length equals 14 residues.

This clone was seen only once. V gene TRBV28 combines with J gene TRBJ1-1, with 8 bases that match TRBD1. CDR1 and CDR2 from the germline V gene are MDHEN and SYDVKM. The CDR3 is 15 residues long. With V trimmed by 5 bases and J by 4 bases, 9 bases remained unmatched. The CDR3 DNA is TGTGCCAGCAGTGGCGGACAGGGCGGTGGCACTGAAGCTTTCTTT. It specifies CASSGGQGGGTEAFF. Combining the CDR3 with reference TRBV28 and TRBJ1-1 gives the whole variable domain DVKVTQSSRYLVKRTGEKVFLECVQDMDHENMFWYRQDPGLGLRLIYFSYDVKMKEKGDIPEGYSVSREKKERFSLILESASTNQTSMYLCASSGGQGGGTEAFFGQGTRLTVV.

The CDR3 loop reads CASSVGTGGSYEQYF. The CDR3 DNA sequence: TGTGCCAGCAGCGTAGGGACAGGGGGTTCGTACGAGCAGTACTTC. V is TRBV9 and J is TRBJ2-7; 10 positions agree with TRBD1. The ends lost 0 bases at V and 4 bases at J; junction bases unmatched: 4. This CDR3 is built from 15 residues. In germline, CDR1 is SGDLS, CDR2 YYNGEE.

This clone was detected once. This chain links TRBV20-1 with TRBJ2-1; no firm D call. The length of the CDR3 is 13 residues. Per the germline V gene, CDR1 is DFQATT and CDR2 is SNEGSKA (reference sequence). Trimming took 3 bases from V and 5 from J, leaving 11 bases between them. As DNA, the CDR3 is TGCAGTGCTAGTCGCGAAGCCCACAATGAGCAGTTCTTC. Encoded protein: CSASREAHNEQFF.

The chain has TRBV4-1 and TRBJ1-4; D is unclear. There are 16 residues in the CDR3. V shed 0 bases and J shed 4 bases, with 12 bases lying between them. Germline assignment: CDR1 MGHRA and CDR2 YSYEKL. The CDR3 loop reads CASSQERITGNEKLFF. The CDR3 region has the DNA TGCGCCAGCAGCCAAGAAAGAATTACTGGTAATGAAAAACTGTTTTTT.